This T cell receptor beta chain was recorded in a study of blood T cell repertoires in COVID-19. Study-wide context: The origin of the acute and convalescent COVID-19 samples was the United States, Italy and Spain.

Germline assignment: CDR1 SGHRS and CDR2 YFSETQ. The V end was cut by 5 bases, the J end by 3 bases, with 14 bases between. This CDR3 spans 15 amino acids. The authors' processing: For nucleated cells, counts were estimated from reference gene primer amplification. Profiled with immunoSEQ multiplex PCR; TCRdb holds only in-frame clones, not every one. Clone size and V and J calls were adopted from that table, with D and trimming inferred from the DNA. Altogether approximately 300,000 clones are present, about 83% being singletons, with the ten largest covering around 1.7%. The rearrangement joins TRBV5-1 to TRBJ1-4; D not certain. This clonotype was obtained from a woman between 50 and 59 years old with acute or convalescent COVID-19. Material for sequencing was peripheral blood. The CDR3 spells CASSEATSSNEKLFF. The CDR3 DNA follows: TGCGCCAGCAGTGAAGCAACGTCGTCTAATGAAAAACTGTTTTTT.